This T cell receptor beta chain comes out of a study of type 1 regulatory T cells (dated by TCRdb to the early 2020s). Context from the whole study: An in vitro protocol by which a Tr1-enriched, alloantigen-specific CD4 T cell product named T-allo10 was generated was characterized in the study. Patients with hematological malignancies who were receiving allogeneic hematopoietic stem cell transplantation were the group in which T-allo10 was being clinically evaluated.

T-allo10 cells derived from donors were reported to be host alloantigen-specific and anergic, and to suppress in an alloantigen-specific manner. On this clonotype itself: What this receptor recognizes is not known. Per-base quality was not reported, and no clone a single base away is much larger than it.

Sequenced using an Illumina MiSeq. TCRdb's own reprocessing of the public reads used fastp at Q25 and MiXCR and kept productive beta chains. CDR3 protein duplicates are merged, each entry listing the most common genes and DNA. This sample is represented by around 69,000 distinct CDR3 sequences; 50% to 70% of them were singletons. The ten top clones hold 7.6% of the sample. V is pruned by 2 bases and J by 7 bases, leaving 8 bases of the junction without a gene match. The CDR3 goes from the cysteine to the phenylalanine over 15 residues. The kept DNA is CDR3 alone, 45 bases in frame from the first base. Via the germline V gene (reference sequence), CDR1 is MNHEY and CDR2 SMNVEV.

The rearrangement joined TRBV27 to TRBJ1-5; 7 middle bases align to TRBD1. The sequencing sample was made of cultured T cells, either the whole culture or a sorted T cell fraction (not recorded which). The sample's cell subset or site, from its label and the paper: Tr1-enriched cell product generated in vitro against host alloantigens. This receptor was obtained from a human donor in good health. The sequenced DNA is TGTGCCAGCAGTTTAGTAGGGGGCCCCTTACAGCCCCAGCATTTT. This sequence encodes CASSLVGGPLQPQHF.